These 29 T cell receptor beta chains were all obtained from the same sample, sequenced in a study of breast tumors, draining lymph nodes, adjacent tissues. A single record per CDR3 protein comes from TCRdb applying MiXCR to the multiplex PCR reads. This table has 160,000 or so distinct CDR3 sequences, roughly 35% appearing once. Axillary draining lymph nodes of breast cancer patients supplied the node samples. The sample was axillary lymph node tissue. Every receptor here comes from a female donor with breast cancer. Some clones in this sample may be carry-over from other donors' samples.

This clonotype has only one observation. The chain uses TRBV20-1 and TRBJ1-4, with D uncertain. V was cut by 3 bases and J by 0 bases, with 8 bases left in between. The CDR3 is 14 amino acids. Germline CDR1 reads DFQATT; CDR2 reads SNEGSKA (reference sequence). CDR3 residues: CSARLSPTNEKLFF. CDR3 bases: TGCAGTGCTAGGTTAAGCCCAACTAATGAAAAACTGTTTTTT.

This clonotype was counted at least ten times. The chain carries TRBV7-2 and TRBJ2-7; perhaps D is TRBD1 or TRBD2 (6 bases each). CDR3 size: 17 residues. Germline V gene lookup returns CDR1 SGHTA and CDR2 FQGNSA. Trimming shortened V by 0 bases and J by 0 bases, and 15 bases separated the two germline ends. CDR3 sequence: CASSLAGGGTPSYEQYF. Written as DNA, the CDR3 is TGTGCCAGCAGCTTAGCGGGGGGCGGGACCCCCTCCTACGAGCAGTACTTC. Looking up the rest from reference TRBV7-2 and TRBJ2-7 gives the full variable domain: GAGVSQSPSNKVTEKGKDVELRCDPISGHTALYWYRQSLGQGLEFLIYFQGNSAPDKSGLPSDRFSAERTGGSVSTLTIQRTQQEDSAVYLCASSLAGGGTPSYEQYFGPGTRLTVT.

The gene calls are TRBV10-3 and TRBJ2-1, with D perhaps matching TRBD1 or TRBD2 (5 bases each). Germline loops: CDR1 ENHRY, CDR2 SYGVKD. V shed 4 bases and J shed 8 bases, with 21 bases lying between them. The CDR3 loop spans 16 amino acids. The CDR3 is CAISARSEVGADEQFF. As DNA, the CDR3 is TGTGCCATCAGTGCCCGATCGGAGGTTGGGGCCGATGAGCAGTTCTTC.

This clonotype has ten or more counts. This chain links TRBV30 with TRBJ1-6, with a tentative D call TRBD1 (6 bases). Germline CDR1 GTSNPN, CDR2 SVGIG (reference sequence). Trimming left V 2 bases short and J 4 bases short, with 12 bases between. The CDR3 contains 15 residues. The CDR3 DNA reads TGTGCCTGGAGTAGAGACAGGCCTTATAATTCACCCCTCCACTTT. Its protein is CAWSRDRPYNSPLHF. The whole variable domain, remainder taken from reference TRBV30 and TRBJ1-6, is SQTIHQWPATLVQPVGSPLSLECTVEGTSNPNLYWYRQAAGRGLQLLFYSVGIGQISSEVPQNLSASRPQDRQFILSSKKLLLSDSGFYLCAWSRDRPYNSPLHFGNGTRLTVT.

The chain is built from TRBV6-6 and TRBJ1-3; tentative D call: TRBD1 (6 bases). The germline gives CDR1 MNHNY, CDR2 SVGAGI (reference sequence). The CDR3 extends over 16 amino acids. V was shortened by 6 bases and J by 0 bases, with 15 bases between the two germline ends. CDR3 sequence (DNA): TGTGCCAGCAGCCTGATCGGGACACCCTCTGGAAACACCATATATTTT. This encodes CASSLIGTPSGNTIYF.

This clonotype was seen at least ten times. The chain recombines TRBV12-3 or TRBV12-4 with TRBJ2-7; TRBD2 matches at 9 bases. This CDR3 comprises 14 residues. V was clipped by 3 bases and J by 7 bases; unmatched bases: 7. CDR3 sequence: CASSFGLARAEQYF. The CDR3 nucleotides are TGTGCCAGCAGTTTTGGACTAGCGAGGGCAGAGCAGTACTTC.

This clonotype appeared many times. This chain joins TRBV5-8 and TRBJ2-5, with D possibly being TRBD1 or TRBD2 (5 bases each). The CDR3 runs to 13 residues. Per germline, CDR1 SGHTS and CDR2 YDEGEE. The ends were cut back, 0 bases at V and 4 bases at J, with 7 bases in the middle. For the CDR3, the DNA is TGTGCCAGCAGCTTGGGGGACGTAGAGACCCAGTACTTC. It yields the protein CASSLGDVETQYF. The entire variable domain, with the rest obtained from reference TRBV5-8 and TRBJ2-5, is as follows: EAGVTQSPTHLIKTRGQQATLRCSPISGHTSVYWYQQALGLGLQFLLWYDEGEERNRGNFPPRFSGRQFPNYSSELNVNALELEDSALYLCASSLGDVETQYFGPGTRLLVL.

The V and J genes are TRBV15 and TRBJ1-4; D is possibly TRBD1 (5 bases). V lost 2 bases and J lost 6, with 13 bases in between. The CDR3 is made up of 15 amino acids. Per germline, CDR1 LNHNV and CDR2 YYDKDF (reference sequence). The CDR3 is CATSRPGTGYEKLFF. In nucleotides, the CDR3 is TGTGCCACCAGCAGACCCGGGACCGGGTATGAAAAACTGTTTTTT.

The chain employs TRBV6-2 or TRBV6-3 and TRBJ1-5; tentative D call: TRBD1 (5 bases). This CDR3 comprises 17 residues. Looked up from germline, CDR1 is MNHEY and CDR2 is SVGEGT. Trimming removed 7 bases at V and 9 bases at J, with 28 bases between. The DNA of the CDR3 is TGTGCCAGCACCCCCCGGCGACTTGACAGCTCCTGGAGGCCCCAGCATTTT. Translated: CASTPRRLDSSWRPQHF.

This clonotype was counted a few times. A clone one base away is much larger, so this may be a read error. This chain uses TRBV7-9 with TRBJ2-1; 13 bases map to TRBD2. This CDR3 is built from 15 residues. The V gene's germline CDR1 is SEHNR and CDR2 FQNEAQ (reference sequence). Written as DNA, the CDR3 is TGTGCCAGCAGCCCCGGACTAGCGGGAGTTTGGGAGCAGCTCTTC. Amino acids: CASSPGLAGVWEQLF.

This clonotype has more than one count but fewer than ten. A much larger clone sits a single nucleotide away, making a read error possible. CDR3 DNA: TGTGCCAGCAGCCGGGGACCTGACACTGAGCAGTTCTTC. This translates into CASSRGPDTEQFF. V and J are TRBV11-3 and TRBJ2-1; either TRBD1 or TRBD2 may fit D (5 bases each). The CDR3 length is 13 residues. CDR1 and CDR2 (germline): SGHNT, YENEEA. V dropped 5 bases and J dropped 9 bases, with 14 bases sitting between them.

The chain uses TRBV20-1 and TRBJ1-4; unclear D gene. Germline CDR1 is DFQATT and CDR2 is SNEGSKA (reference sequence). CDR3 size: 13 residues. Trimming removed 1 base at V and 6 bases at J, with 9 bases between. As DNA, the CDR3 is TGCAGTGCTAGAGGGACGTTCGATGAAAAACTGTTTTTT. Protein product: CSARGTFDEKLFF.

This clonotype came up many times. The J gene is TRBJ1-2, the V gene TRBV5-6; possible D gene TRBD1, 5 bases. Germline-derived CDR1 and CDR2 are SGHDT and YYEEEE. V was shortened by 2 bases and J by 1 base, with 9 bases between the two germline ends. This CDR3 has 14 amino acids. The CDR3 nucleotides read TGTGCCAGCAGCTTACAGGTCCTTAACTATGGCTACACCTTC. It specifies CASSLQVLNYGYTF.

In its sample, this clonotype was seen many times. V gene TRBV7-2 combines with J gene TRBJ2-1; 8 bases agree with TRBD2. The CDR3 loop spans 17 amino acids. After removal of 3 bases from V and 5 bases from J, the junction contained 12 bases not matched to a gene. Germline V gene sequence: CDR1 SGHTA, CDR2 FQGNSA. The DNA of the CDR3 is TGTGCCAGCAGCTTTGCGCCATCGGGGGGGGGGGACAATGAGCAGTTCTTC. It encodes CASSFAPSGGGDNEQFF. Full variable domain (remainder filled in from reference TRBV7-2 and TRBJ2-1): GAGVSQSPSNKVTEKGKDVELRCDPISGHTALYWYRQSLGQGLEFLIYFQGNSAPDKSGLPSDRFSAERTGGSVSTLTIQRTQQEDSAVYLCASSFAPSGGGDNEQFFGPGTRLTVL.

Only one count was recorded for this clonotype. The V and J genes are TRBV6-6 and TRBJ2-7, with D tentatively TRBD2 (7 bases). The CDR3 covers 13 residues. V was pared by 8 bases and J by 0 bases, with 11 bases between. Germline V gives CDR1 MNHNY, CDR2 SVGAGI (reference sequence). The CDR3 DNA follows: TGTGCCAGCGGCGGGGGCCTCTCCTACGAGCAGTACTTC. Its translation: CASGGGLSYEQYF.

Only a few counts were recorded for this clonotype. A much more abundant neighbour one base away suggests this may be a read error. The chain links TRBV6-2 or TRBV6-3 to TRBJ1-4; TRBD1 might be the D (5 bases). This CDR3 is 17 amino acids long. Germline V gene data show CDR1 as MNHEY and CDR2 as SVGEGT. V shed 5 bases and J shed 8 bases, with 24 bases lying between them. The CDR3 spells CASSHGQTARDLEKLFF. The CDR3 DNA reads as TGTGCCAGCAGTCACGGACAAACCGCGAGGGATTTAGAAAAACTGTTTTTT.

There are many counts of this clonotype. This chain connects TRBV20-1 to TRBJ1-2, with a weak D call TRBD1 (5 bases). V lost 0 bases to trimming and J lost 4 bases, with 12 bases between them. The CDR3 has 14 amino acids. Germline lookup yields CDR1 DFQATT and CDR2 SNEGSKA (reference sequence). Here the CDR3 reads CSARDPRGIYGYTF. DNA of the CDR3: TGCAGTGCTAGAGATCCACGGGGGATCTATGGCTACACCTTC.

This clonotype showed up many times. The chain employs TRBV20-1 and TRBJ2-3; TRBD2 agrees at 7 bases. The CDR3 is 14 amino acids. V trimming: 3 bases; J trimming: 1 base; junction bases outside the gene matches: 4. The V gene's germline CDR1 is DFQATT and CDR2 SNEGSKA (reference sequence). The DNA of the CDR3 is TGCAGTGCTAGTCTTGGGGGGGGCACAGATACGCAGTATTTT. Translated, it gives CSASLGGGTDTQYF.

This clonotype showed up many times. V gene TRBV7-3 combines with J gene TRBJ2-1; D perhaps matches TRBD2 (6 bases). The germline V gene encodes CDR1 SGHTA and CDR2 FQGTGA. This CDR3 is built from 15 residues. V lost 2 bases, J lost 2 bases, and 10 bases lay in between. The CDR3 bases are TGTGCCAGCAGCTTATATACGGGGGCCTACAATGAGCAGTTCTTC. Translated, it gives CASSLYTGAYNEQFF. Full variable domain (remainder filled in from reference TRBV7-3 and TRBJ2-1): GAGVSQTPSNKVTEKGKYVELRCDPISGHTALYWYRQSLGQGPEFLIYFQGTGAADDSGLPNDRFFAVRPEGSVSTLKIQRTERGDSAVYLCASSLYTGAYNEQFFGPGTRLTVL.

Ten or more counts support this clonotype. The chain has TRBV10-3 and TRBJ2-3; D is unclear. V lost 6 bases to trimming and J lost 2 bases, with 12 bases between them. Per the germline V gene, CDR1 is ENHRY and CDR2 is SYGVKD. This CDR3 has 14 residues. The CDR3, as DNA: TGTGCCATCAGCCCCCGTTCCAACACAGATACGCAGTATTTT. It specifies CAISPRSNTDTQYF.

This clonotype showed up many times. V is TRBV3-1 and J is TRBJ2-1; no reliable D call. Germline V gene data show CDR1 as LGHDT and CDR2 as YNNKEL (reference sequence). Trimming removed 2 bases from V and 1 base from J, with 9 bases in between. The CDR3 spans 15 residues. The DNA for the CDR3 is TGTGCCAGCAGCCAACGGACCGATTCCTACAATGAGCAGTTCTTC. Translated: CASSQRTDSYNEQFF.

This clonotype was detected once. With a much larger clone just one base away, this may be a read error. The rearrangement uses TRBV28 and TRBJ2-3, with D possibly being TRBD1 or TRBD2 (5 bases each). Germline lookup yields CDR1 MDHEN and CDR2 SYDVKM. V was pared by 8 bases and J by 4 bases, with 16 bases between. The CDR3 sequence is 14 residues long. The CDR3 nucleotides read TGTGCCAGCGCCACCGGGACGAGGGCAGATACGCAGTATTTT. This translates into CASATGTRADTQYF.

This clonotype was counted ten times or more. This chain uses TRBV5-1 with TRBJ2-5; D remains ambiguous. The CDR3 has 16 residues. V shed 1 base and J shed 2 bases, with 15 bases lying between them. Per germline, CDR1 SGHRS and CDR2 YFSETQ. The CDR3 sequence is CASSLSAFGSQETQYF. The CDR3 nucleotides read TGCGCCAGCAGCTTGTCGGCGTTTGGTAGTCAAGAGACCCAGTACTTC.

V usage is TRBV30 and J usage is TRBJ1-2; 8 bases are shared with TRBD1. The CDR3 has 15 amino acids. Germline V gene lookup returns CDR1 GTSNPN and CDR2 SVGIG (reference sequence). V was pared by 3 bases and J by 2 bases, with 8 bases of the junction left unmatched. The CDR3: CAWSVTGGGNYGYTF. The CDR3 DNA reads TGTGCCTGGAGCGTTACAGGGGGTGGAAACTATGGCTACACCTTC.

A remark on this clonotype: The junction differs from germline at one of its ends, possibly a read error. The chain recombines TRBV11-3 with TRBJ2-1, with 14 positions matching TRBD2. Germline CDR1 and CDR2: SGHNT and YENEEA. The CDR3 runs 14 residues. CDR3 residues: CASSLVGTSGRPHF. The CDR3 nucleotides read TGTGCCAGCAGCTTAGTAGGGACTAGCGGGAGACCCCACTTC.

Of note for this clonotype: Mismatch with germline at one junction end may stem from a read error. The chain's CDR3 is CASRIVGRTNQPQHF. CDR3 DNA sequence: TGTGCCAGTAGGATAGTCGGCAGAACTAATCAGCCCCAGCATTTT. The chain joins TRBV19 to TRBJ1-5; D call uncertain. CDR1 LNHDA and CDR2 SQIVND come from the germline V gene (reference sequence). This CDR3 contains 15 residues.

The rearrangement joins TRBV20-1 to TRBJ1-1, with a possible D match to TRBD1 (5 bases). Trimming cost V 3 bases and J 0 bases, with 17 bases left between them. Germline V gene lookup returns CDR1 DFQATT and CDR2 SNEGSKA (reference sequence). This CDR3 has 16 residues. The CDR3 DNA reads TGCAGTGCTAGGGGGACCCGAACATCTATGAACACTGAAGCTTTCTTT. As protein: CSARGTRTSMNTEAFF.

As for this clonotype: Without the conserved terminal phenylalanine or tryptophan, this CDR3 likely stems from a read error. In DNA, the CDR3 is TGTGCCAGCAGTTTAATCATTAGCGGACCTCCCCATACGCAGTATCTT. It yields the protein CASSLIISGPPHTQYL. This chain joins TRBV28 and TRBJ2-3; D possibly corresponds to TRBD2 (6 bases). CDR3 length equals 16 residues. The V and J ends lost 2 bases and 7 bases respectively, with 19 bases between them. Per the germline V gene, CDR1 is MDHEN and CDR2 is SYDVKM.

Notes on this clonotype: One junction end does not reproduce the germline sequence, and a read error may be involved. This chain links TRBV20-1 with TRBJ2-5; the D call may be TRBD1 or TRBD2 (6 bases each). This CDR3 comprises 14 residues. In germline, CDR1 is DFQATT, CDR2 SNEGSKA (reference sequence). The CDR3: CSAIRTGARDTQCF. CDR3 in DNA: TGCAGTGCTATTCGGACGGGGGCGCGAGACACCCAGTGCTTC.